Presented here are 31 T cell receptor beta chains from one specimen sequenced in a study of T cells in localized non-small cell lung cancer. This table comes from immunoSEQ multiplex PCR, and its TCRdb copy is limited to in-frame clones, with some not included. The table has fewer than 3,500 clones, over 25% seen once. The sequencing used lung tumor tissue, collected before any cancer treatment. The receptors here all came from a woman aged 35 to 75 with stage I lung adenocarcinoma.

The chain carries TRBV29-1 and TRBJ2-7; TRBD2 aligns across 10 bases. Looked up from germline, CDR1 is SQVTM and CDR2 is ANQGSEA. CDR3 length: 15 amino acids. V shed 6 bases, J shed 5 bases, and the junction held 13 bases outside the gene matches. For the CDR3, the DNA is TGCAGCGTCCACGACCTAGCGGGAGATACGCACGAGCAGTACTTC. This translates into CSVHDLAGDTHEQYF.

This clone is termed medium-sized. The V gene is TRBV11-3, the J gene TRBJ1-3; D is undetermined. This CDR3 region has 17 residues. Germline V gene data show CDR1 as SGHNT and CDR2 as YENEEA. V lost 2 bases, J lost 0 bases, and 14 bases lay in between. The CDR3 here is CASSLRKDPNSGNTIYF. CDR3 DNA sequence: TGTGCCAGCAGCTTACGCAAGGACCCCAACTCTGGAAACACCATATATTTT. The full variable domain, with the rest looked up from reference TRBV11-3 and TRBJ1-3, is EAGVVQSPRYKIIEKKQPVAFWCNPISGHNTLYWYLQNLGQGPELLIRYENEEAVDDSQLPKDRFSAERLKGVDSTLKIQPAELGDSAVYLCASSLRKDPNSGNTIYFGEGSWLTVV.

CDR3 sequence (DNA): TGCAGCGTTGGGGGACAGGGGCTAACTAGCGGGAGTTCCTACAATGAGCAGTTCTTC. It yields the protein CSVGGQGLTSGSSYNEQFF. The gene calls are TRBV29-1 and TRBJ2-1; D perhaps matches TRBD2 (11 bases). The V end was cut by 4 bases, the J end by 1 base, with 26 bases between. The CDR3 runs 19 residues. Germline lookup yields CDR1 SQVTM and CDR2 ANQGSEA.

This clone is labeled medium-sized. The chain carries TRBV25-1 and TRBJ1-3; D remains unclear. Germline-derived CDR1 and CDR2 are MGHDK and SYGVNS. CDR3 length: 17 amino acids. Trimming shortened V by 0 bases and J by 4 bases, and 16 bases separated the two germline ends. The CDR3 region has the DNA TGTGCCAGCAGTGAATACAAAGGGTCCCCACCAGGAAACACCATATATTTT. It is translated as CASSEYKGSPPGNTIYF.

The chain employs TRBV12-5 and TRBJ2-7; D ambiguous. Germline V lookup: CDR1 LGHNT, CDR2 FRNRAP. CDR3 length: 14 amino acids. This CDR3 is CASKGAQSSYEQYF. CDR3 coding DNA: TGTGCCAGCAAAGGAGCACAGAGCTCCTACGAGCAGTACTTC.

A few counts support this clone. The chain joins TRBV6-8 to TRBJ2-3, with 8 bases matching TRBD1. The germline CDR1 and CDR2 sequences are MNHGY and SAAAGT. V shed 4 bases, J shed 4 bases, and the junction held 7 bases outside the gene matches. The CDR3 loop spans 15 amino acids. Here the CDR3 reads CASSSLGQGADTQYF. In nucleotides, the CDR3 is TGTGCCAGCAGTTCGCTCGGACAGGGTGCAGATACGCAGTATTTT.

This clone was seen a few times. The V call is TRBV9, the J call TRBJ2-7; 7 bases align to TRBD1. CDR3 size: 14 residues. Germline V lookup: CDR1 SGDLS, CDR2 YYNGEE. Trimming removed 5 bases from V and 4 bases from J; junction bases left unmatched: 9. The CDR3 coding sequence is TGTGCCAGCAGTGAGAGGGGGCAGCTTTACGAGCAGTACTTC. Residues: CASSERGQLYEQYF. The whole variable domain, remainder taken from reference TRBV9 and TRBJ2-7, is DSGVTQTPKHLITATGQRVTLRCSPRSGDLSVYWYQQSLDQGLQFLIQYYNGEERAKGNILERFSAQQFPDLHSELNLSSLELGDSALYFCASSERGQLYEQYFGPGTRLTVT.

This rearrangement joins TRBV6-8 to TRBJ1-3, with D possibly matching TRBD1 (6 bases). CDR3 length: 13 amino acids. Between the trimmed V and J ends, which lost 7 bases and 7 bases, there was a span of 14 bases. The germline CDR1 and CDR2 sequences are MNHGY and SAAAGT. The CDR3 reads CASTSGGGNTIYF. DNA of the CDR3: TGTGCCAGCACCTCCGGGGGCGGGAACACCATATATTTT.

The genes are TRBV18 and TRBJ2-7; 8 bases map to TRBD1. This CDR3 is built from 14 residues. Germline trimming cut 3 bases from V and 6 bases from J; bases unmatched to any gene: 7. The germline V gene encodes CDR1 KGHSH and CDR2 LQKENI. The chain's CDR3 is CASSPGTGGVEQYF. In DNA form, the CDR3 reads TGTGCCAGCTCACCCGGGACAGGTGGGGTCGAGCAGTACTTC.

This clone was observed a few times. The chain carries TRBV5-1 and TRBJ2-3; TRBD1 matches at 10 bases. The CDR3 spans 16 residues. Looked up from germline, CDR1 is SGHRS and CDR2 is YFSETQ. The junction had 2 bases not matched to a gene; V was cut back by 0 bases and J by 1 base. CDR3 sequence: CASSLEGTGGTDTQYF. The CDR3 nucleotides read TGCGCCAGCAGCTTGGAGGGGACAGGGGGCACAGATACGCAGTATTTT.

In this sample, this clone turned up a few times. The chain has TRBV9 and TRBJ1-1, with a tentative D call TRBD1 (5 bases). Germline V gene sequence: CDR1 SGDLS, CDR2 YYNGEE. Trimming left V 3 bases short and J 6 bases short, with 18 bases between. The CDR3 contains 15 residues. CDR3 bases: TGTGCCAGCAGCGCGCCTCAGGGTCTCTCCGCTGAAGCTTTCTTT. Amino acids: CASSAPQGLSAEAFF.

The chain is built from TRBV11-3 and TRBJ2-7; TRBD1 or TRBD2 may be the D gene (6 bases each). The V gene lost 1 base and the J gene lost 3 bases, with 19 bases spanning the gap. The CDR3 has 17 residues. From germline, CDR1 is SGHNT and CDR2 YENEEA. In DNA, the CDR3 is TGTGCCAGCAGCTTAGGAGCTAGTACGGGGGCTAACTACGAGCAGTACTTC. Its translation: CASSLGASTGANYEQYF.

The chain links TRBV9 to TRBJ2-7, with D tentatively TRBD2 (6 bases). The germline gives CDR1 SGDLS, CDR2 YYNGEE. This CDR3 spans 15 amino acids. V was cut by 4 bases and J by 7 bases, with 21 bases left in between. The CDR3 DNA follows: TGTGCCAGCAGCCCCCGGGACTCATGGAATTGGGAGCAGTACTTC. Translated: CASSPRDSWNWEQYF.

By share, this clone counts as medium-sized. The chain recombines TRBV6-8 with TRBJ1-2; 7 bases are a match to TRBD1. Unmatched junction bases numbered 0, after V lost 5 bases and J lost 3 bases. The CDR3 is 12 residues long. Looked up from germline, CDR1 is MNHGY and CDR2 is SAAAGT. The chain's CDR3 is CASSGTDYGYTF. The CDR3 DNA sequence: TGTGCCAGCAGTGGGACAGACTATGGCTACACCTTC.

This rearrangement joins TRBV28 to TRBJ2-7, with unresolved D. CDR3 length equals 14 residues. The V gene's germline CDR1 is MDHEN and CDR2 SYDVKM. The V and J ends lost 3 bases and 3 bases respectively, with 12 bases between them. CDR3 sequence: CASSFPGLNYEQYF. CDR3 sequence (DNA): TGTGCCAGCAGTTTCCCTGGTCTGAACTACGAGCAGTACTTC.

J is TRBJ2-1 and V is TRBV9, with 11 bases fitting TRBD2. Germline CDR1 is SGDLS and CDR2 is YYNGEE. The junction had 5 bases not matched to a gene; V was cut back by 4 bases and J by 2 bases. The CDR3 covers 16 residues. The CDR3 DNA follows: TGTGCCAGCAGCTCTTCACTAGCGGGGGCCTACAATGAGCAGTTCTTC. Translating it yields CASSSSLAGAYNEQFF.

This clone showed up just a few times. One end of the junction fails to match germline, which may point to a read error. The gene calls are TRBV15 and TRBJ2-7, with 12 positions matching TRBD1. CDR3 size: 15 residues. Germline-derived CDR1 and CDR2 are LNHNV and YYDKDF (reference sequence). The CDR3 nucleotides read TGTGCCAGCAGCCGTGGGACAGGGGGCTCTCAGGAGCAGTACTTC. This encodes CASSRGTGGSQEQYF. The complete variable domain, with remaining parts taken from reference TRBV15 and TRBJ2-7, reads DAMVIQNPRYQVTQFGKPVTLSCSQTLNHNVMYWYQQKSSQAPKLLFHYYDKDFNNEADTPDNFQSRRPNTSFCFLDIRSPGLGDTAMYLCASSRGTGGSQEQYFGPGTRLTVT.

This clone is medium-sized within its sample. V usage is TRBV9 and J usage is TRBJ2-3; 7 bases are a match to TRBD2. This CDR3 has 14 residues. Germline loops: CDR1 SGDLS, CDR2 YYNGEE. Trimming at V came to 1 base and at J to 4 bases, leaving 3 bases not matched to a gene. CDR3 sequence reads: CASSVKRDPDTQYF. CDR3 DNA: TGTGCCAGCAGCGTAAAGCGGGACCCAGATACGCAGTATTTT. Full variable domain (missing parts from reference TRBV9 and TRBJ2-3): DSGVTQTPKHLITATGQRVTLRCSPRSGDLSVYWYQQSLDQGLQFLIQYYNGEERAKGNILERFSAQQFPDLHSELNLSSLELGDSALYFCASSVKRDPDTQYFGPGTRLTVL.

The CDR3 reads CASSQRQGVYEQYF. CDR3 DNA: TGTGCCAGCTCACAGAGACAGGGGGTCTACGAGCAGTACTTC. The chain carries TRBV18 and TRBJ2-7; the match to TRBD1 covers 9 bases. CDR3 length: 14 amino acids. Per germline, CDR1 KGHSH and CDR2 LQKENI. Trimming took 4 bases from V and 3 from J; bases not matched to a gene: 4.

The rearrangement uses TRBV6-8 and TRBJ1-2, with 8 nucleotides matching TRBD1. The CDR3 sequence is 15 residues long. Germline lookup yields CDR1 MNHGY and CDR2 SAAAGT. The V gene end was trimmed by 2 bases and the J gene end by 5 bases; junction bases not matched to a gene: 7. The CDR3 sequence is CASSYQTGVVYGYTF. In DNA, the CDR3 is TGTGCCAGCAGTTACCAGACAGGGGTAGTTTATGGCTACACCTTC.

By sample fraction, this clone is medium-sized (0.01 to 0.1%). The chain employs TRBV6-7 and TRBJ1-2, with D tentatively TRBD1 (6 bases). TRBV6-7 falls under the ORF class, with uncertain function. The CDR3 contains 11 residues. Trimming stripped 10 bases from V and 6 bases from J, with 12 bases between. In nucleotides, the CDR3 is TGTGCCACCGGGACATCAAATGGCTACACCTTC. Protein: CATGTSNGYTF.

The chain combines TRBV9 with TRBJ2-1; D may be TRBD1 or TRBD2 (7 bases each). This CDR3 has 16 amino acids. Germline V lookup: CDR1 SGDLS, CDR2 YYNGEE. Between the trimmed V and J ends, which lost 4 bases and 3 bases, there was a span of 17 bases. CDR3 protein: CASSRQPGGVYNEQFF. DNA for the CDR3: TGTGCCAGCAGCCGACAACCAGGGGGGGTCTACAATGAGCAGTTCTTC.

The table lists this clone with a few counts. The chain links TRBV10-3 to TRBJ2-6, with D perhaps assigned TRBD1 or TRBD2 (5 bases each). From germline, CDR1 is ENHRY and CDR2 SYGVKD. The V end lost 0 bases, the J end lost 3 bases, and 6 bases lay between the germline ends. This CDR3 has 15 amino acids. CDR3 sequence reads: CAISESGVGANVLTF. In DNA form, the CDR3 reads TGTGCCATCAGTGAGTCGGGGGTTGGGGCCAACGTCCTGACTTTC.

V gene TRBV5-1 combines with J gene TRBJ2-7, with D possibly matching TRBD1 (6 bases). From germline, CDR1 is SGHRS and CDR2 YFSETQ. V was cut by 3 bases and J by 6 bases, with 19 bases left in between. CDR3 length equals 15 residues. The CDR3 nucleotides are TGCGCCAGCAGCTCCACGGGGCTGAGAGGGGGCGAGCAGTACTTC. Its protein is CASSSTGLRGGEQYF.

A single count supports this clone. The CDR3 nucleotides read TGTGCCAGTAGTATCGTGGGGGACAGTCATGAAAAACTGTTTTTT. This codes for CASSIVGDSHEKLFF. This sequence joins TRBV19 and TRBJ1-4, with 7 bases fitting TRBD1. The junction had 7 bases not matched to a gene; V was cut back by 3 bases and J by 6 bases. Germline values: CDR1 LNHDA, CDR2 SQIVND (reference sequence). This CDR3 has 15 amino acids.

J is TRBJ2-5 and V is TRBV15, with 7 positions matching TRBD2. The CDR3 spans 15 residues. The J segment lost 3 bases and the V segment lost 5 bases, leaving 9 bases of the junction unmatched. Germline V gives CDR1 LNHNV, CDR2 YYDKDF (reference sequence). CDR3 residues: CATSLGIGTKETQYF. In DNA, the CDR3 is TGTGCCACCAGCTTGGGAATAGGGACTAAAGAGACCCAGTACTTC.

In DNA form, the CDR3 reads TGTGCCAGCAGTTACAAGGGGGTCTCTGGAAACACCATATATTTT. Amino acids: CASSYKGVSGNTIYF. This chain links TRBV6-8 with TRBJ1-3; the D gene is possibly TRBD1 (6 bases). This CDR3 region has 15 residues. Trimming took off 2 bases at V and 0 bases at J, with 8 bases between the two ends. The germline gives CDR1 MNHGY, CDR2 SAAAGT.

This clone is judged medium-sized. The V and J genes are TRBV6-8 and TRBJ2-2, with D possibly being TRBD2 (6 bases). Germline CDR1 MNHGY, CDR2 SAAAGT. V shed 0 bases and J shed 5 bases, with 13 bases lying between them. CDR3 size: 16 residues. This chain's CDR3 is CASSYSTYGRTGELFF. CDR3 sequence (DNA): TGTGCCAGCAGTTACTCGACTTACGGGAGAACCGGGGAGCTGTTTTTT.

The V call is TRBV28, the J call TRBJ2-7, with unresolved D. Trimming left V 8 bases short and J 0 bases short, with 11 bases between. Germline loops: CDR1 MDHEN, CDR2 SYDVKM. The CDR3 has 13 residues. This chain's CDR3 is CASQNYNSYEQYF. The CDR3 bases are TGTGCCAGCCAAAACTACAACTCCTACGAGCAGTACTTC.

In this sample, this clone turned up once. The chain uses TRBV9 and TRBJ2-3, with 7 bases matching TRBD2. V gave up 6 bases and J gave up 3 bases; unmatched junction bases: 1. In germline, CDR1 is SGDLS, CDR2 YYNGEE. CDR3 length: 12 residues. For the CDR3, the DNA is TGTGCCAGCAAGCGGGATACAGATACGCAGTATTTT. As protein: CASKRDTDTQYF. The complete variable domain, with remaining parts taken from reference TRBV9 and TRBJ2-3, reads DSGVTQTPKHLITATGQRVTLRCSPRSGDLSVYWYQQSLDQGLQFLIQYYNGEERAKGNILERFSAQQFPDLHSELNLSSLELGDSALYFCASKRDTDTQYFGPGTRLTVL.

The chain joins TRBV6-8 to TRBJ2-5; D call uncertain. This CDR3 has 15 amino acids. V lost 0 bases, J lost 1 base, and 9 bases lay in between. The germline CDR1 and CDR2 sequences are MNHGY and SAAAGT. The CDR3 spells CASSYSVRTQETQYF. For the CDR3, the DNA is TGTGCCAGCAGTTACTCCGTTAGGACCCAAGAGACCCAGTACTTC.